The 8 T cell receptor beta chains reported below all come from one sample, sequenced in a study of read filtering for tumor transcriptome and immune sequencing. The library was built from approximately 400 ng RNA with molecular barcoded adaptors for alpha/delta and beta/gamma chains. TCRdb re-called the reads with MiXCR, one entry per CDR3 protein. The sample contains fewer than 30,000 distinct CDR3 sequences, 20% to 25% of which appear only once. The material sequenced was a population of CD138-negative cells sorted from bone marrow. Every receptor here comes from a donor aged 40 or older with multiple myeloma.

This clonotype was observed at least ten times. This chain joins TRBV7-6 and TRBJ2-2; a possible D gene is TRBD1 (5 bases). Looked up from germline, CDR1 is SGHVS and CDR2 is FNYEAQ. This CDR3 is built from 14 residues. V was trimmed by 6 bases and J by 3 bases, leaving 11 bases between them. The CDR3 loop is CASRGAPDTGELFF. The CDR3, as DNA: TGTGCCAGCAGAGGGGCCCCGGACACCGGGGAGCTGTTTTTT.

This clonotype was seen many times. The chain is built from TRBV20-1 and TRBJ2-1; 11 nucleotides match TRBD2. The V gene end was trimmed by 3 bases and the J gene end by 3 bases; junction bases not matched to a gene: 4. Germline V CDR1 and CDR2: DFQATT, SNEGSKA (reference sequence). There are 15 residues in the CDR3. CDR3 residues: CSASSGRALYNEQFF. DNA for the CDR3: TGCAGTGCTAGTAGCGGGAGGGCCCTCTACAATGAGCAGTTCTTC.

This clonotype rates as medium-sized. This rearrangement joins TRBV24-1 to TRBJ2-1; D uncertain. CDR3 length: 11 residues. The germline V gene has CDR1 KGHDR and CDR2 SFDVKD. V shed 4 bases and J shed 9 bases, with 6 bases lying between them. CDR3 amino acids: CATSDYLEQFF. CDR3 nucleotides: TGTGCCACCAGTGACTACCTTGAGCAGTTCTTC.

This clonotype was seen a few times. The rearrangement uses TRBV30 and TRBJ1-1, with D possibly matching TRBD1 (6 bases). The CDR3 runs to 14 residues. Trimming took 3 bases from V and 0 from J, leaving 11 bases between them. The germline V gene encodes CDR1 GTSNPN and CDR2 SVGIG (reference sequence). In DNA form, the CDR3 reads TGTGCCTGGAGGGGGGGACAACTGAACACTGAAGCTTTCTTT. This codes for CAWRGGQLNTEAFF.

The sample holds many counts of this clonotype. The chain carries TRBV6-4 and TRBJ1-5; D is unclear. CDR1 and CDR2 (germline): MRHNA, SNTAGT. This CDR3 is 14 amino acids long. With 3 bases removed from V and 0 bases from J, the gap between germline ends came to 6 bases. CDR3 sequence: CASSESISNQPQHF. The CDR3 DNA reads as TGTGCCAGCAGTGAATCAATTAGCAATCAGCCCCAGCATTTT.

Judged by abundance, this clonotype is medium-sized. CDR3 region: CSARAQSSYNEQFF. CDR3 coding DNA: TGCAGTGCTAGAGCACAGAGCTCCTACAATGAGCAGTTCTTC. The rearrangement links TRBV20-1 to TRBJ2-1; D not certain. Between the trimmed V and J ends, which lost 1 base and 0 bases, there was a span of 7 bases. The V gene's germline CDR1 is DFQATT and CDR2 SNEGSKA (reference sequence). CDR3 length: 14 amino acids.

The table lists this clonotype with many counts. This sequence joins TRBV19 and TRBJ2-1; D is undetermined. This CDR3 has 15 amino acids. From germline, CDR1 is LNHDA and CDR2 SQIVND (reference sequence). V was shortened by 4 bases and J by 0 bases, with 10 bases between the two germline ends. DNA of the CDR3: TGTGCCAGTAGTACCGGGTGGAGCTCCTACAATGAGCAGTTCTTC. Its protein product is CASSTGWSSYNEQFF.

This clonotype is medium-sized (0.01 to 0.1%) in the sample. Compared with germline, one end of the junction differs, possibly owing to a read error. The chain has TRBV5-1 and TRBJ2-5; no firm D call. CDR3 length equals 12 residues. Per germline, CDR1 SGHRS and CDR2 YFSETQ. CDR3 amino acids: CASSLGQETQYF. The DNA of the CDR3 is TGTGCCAGCAGCTTGGGCCAAGAGACCCAGTACTTC.